These T cell receptor beta chains were read from a single sample in a study of OX40 agonist ivuxolimab in advanced cancers. The protocol was immunoSEQ multiplex PCR, while the TCRdb copy is restricted to in-frame clones and leaves out a portion. The sample has 90,000 to 100,000 clones; 80% to 90% are singletons. The sample was CD4+ or CD8+ T cells sorted from blood, taken in a trial of the OX40 agonist ivuxolimab. These receptors all come from an adult with an advanced solid tumor such as melanoma, head and neck, liver or kidney cancer. CDR3s include the opening cysteine and the closing phenylalanine or tryptophan. D genes are given only for firm matches. Rows may omit the clone size; those that give it use once, few, many or a size class.

V,J,size,D,DNA,CDR3
TRBV7-2,TRBJ2-1,NA,NA,TGTGCCAGCAGCTTAGTGTGGCCTAGTCTGTTCTTC,CASSLVWPSLFF
TRBV29-1,TRBJ2-7,NA,NA,TGCAGCGTTGAAGGGACGGATACCTACGAGCAGTACTTC,CSVEGTDTYEQYF
TRBV28,TRBJ1-1,NA,NA,NA,CASSSSVAEAFF
TRBV7-6,TRBJ2-1,NA,TRBD1,TGTGCCAGCAGCTTATCCGACAGGGTTGAGCAGTTCTTC,CASSLSDRVEQFF
TRBV19,TRBJ1-2,NA,NA,TGTGCCAGTAGTCGGGACTTTCCCACGAACTATGGCTACACCTTC,CASSRDFPTNYGYTF
TRBV29-1,TRBJ1-1,NA,NA,TGCAGCGTTGAAGATCTTACAGGGAGGAACACTGAAGCTTTCTTT,CSVEDLTGRNTEAFF
TRBV2,TRBJ1-5,once,NA,TGTGCCAGCAGTGGGGGGACCCCGCGGCCCCAGCATTTT,CASSGGTPRPQHF
TRBV29-1,TRBJ1-2,NA,NA,TGCAGCGTTATGACAGCTAACTATGGCTACACCTTC,CSVMTANYGYTF
TRBV7-9,TRBJ2-7,few,NA,TGTGCCACAAGTAGGGTAGGCTACGAGCAGTACTTC,CATSRVGYEQYF
TRBV5-4,TRBJ1-1,few,NA,TGTGCCAGCAGCTTGGACCGTCCCACTGAAGCTTTCTTT,CASSLDRPTEAFF
TRBV7-2,TRBJ1-2,NA,NA,TGTGCCAGCAGCTTAGCGCGGGACTATGGCTACACCTTC,CASSLARDYGYTF
TRBV7-2,TRBJ2-5,once,NA,TGTGCCAGCAGCTTCTTACCGAAGGAGGGGACCCAGTACTTC,CASSFLPKEGTQYF